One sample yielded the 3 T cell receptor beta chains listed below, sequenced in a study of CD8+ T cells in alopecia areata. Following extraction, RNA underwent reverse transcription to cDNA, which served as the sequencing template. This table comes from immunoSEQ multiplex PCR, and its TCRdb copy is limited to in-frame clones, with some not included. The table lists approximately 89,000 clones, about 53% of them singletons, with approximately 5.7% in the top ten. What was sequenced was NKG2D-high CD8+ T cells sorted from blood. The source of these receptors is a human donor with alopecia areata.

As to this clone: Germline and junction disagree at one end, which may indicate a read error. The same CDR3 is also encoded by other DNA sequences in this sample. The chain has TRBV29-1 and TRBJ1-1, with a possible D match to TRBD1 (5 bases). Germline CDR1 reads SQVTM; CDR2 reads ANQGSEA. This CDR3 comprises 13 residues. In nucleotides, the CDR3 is TGCAGCCTTTCCCACCTCGGGGGAACTGAAGCCTTCTTT. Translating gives CSLSHLGGTEAFF.

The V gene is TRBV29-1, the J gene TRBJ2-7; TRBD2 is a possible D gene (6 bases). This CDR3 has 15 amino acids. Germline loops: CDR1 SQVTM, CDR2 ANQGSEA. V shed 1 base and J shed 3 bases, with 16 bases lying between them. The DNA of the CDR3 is TGCAGCGTTGAAGGTGGGACTGGCGCCCACTACGAGCAGTACTTC. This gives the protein CSVEGGTGAHYEQYF.

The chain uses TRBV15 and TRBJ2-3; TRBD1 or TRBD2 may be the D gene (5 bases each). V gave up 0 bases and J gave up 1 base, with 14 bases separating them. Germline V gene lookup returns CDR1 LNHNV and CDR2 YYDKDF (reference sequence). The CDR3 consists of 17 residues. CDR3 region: CATSRDSSGTGTDTQYF. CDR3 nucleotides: TGTGCCACCAGCAGAGACTCTTCCGGGACGGGCACAGATACGCAGTATTTT. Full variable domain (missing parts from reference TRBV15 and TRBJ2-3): DAMVIQNPRYQVTQFGKPVTLSCSQTLNHNVMYWYQQKSSQAPKLLFHYYDKDFNNEADTPDNFQSRRPNTSFCFLDIRSPGLGDTAMYLCATSRDSSGTGTDTQYFGPGTRLTVL.